This TCR beta chain comes out of a study of T cell changes during pregnancy in multiple sclerosis. In germline, CDR1 is WNHNN, CDR2 SYGVQD (reference sequence). V gave up 5 bases and J gave up 4 bases; unmatched junction bases: 14. This CDR3 comprises 16 residues. Only in-frame clones appear in the TCRdb table, and some are missing; sequencing was by immunoSEQ multiplex PCR. The data hold about 40,000 clones, with roughly nine tenths observed a single time. The sample in question was CD4+ T cells from peripheral blood mononuclear cells, obtained in the first trimester of pregnancy. The origin of this receptor is a female donor with multiple sclerosis, enrolled in a pregnancy study. The genes are TRBV10-1 and TRBJ2-7; 7 bases agree with TRBD1. The CDR3 region is CASSLLSGQMSYEQYF. The CDR3 bases are TGCGCCAGCAGTCTATTATCGGGACAGATGAGTTACGAGCAGTACTTC.